A selection of T cell receptor beta chains follows, all from one sample in a study of shared clonotypes between healthy human individuals. Data came from immunoSEQ multiplex PCR; TCRdb stores just in-frame clones and leaves some out. The profile shows a few million clones, 93% of them singletons. The source material was naive CD8+ T cells from PBMCs. These receptors originate from a young man in good health. Some clones in this sample may be carry-over from other donors' samples. Each CDR3 is given with its conserved first and last residue. The D gene is left open where the match is weak. Part of the rows lack a size; the others show once, few, many or a class for expanded clones.

NA	TRBV5-1	NA	TRBJ2-1	TGCGCCAGCAGCTTGGGCGGGAATACCTACAATGAGCAGTTCTTC	CASSLGGNTYNEQFF
NA	TRBV5-1	TRBD2	TRBJ2-1	TGCGCCAGCAGCTTGCACCGACTAGCGGGAATCCGCAATGAGCAGTTCTTC	CASSLHRLAGIRNEQFF
NA	TRBV5-1	TRBD2	TRBJ2-1	TGCGCCAGCAGCTTGGACGGACTAGCCGGCTACAATGAGCAGTTCTTC	CASSLDGLAGYNEQFF
NA	TRBV19	NA	TRBJ1-1	TGTGCCAGTAGTTCATGGGGAAGGGGAGAAGCTTTCTTT	CASSSWGRGEAFF
once	TRBV7-9	NA	TRBJ2-5	TGTGCCAGCAGCTTAGACGTGGGAGAGACCCAGTACTTC	CASSLDVGETQYF
NA	TRBV5-4	NA	TRBJ2-3	TGTGCCAGCAGCTTGGGGACTCTCGCCCGCACAGATACGCAGTATTTT	CASSLGTLARTDTQYF
NA	TRBV10-2	NA	TRBJ2-1	TGCGCCAGCAGTGACGGTCGGGACAATGAGCAGTTCTTC	CASSDGRDNEQFF
once	TRBV7-9	NA	TRBJ2-2	TGTGCCGGACGCGGGGCTAGCAGTTGGTCCGGGGAGCTGTTTTTT	CAGRGASSWSGELFF
NA	TRBV7-9	TRBD2	TRBJ2-7	TGTGCCAGCAGCTCGGGACTAGCGGGAGTCTACGAGCAGTACTTC	CASSSGLAGVYEQYF
NA	TRBV27	NA	TRBJ2-1	TGTGCCAGCAGTTTCAATCCCCGGGACCTATCCTACAATGAGCAGTTCTTC	CASSFNPRDLSYNEQFF
NA	TRBV2	NA	TRBJ1-2	TGTGCCAGCAGTGAACCCCCTCAACAGGGCGTAGGCTACACCTTC	CASSEPPQQGVGYTF
NA	TRBV19	NA	TRBJ1-3	TGTGCCAGTAGTCCCCAGGGCTACTCTGGAAACACCATATATTTT	CASSPQGYSGNTIYF
NA	TRBV7-9	TRBD1	TRBJ1-4	TGTGCCAGCAGCTGGCGGACAGGGGGAACTAATGAAAAACTGTTTTTT	CASSWRTGGTNEKLFF